Below are 18 T cell receptor beta chains sequenced from a single sample in a study of T cell responses to AZD1222 COVID-19 vaccine. Produced via immunoSEQ multiplex PCR; TCRdb's table is partial and in-frame only. The profile covers fewer than 150,000 clones, with 85% to 90% appearing a single time and under 3.5% taken by the ten largest. The sequencing used peripheral blood, collected on day 0 of AZD1222 vaccination. The receptors were gathered from an adult in good health.

V and J are TRBV6-6 and TRBJ2-7; tentative D call: TRBD1 (7 bases). V was shortened by 6 bases and J by 2 bases, with 11 bases between the two germline ends. Germline values: CDR1 MNHNY, CDR2 SVGAGI (reference sequence). CDR3 length: 13 amino acids. As DNA, the CDR3 is TGTGCCAGCAGGGAGGGGGCTGCCTACGAGCAGTACTTC. Translated, it gives CASREGAAYEQYF.

This clone was recorded only once. The V call is TRBV10-2, the J call TRBJ1-1, with TRBD1 identical over 7 bases. V was clipped by 8 bases and J by 1 base; unmatched bases: 4. The CDR3 consists of 13 residues. In germline, CDR1 is WSHSY, CDR2 SAAADI. The CDR3: CASSDRENTEAFF. The CDR3 DNA reads TGCGCCAGCTCCGACAGGGAGAACACTGAAGCTTTCTTT.

V usage is TRBV5-1 and J usage is TRBJ1-1; possible D gene TRBD1, 5 bases. From germline, CDR1 is SGHRS and CDR2 YFSETQ. The CDR3 consists of 16 residues. Between the trimmed V and J ends, which lost 0 bases and 5 bases, there was a span of 17 bases. The CDR3 DNA follows: TGCGCCAGCAGCTTGGGGACACCTAGGGCAGATACTGAAGCTTTCTTT. Translated, it gives CASSLGTPRADTEAFF.

The sample holds a few counts of this clone. The chain joins TRBV19 to TRBJ1-2; 11 nucleotides align to TRBD1. V was clipped by 7 bases and J by 2 bases; unmatched bases: 6. CDR3 length equals 15 residues. Germline V gene sequence: CDR1 LNHDA, CDR2 SQIVND (reference sequence). The CDR3 is CASTTGTGGNYGYTF. CDR3 DNA: TGTGCCAGTACCACCGGGACAGGGGGGAACTATGGCTACACCTTC. The variable domain in full, completed from reference TRBV19 and TRBJ1-2, reads DGGITQSPKYLFRKEGQNVTLSCEQNLNHDAMYWYRQDPGQGLRLIYYSQIVNDFQKGDIAEGYSVSREKKESFPLTVTSAQKNPTAFYLCASTTGTGGNYGYTFGSGTRLTVV.

This chain connects TRBV15 to TRBJ1-3; D is unresolved. Trimming removed 0 bases at V and 0 bases at J, with 9 bases between. Germline CDR1 reads LNHNV; CDR2 reads YYDKDF (reference sequence). CDR3 length: 16 residues. CDR3 loop: CATSRDLMSSGNTIYF. The DNA of the CDR3 is TGTGCCACCAGCAGAGATTTAATGAGCTCTGGAAACACCATATATTTT.

V usage is TRBV7-8 and J usage is TRBJ2-2, with 9 bases matching TRBD1. Per germline, CDR1 SGHVS and CDR2 FQNEAQ. V gave up 3 bases and J gave up 4 bases; unmatched junction bases: 3. The CDR3 is made up of 15 amino acids. The CDR3, as DNA: TGTGCCAGCAGCTTCGACAGGGGGGGCACCGGGGAGCTGTTTTTT. Protein: CASSFDRGGTGELFF. The whole variable domain, filled in from reference TRBV7-8 and TRBJ2-2, reads GAGVSQSPRYKVAKRGQDVALRCDPISGHVSLFWYQQALGQGPEFLTYFQNEAQLDKSGLPSDRFFAERPEGSVSTLKIQRTQQEDSAVYLCASSFDRGGTGELFFGEGSRLTVL.

This chain uses TRBV7-9 with TRBJ1-4; D unresolved. Germline V gives CDR1 SEHNR, CDR2 FQNEAQ (reference sequence). V lost 0 bases and J lost 7, with 6 bases in between. The CDR3 contains 13 residues. The CDR3 DNA reads TGTGCCAGCAGCTTAGCTCTGGGTGAAAAACTGTTTTTT. As protein: CASSLALGEKLFF.

The count of this clone is one. The V call is TRBV19, the J call TRBJ2-5; D ambiguous. This CDR3 spans 14 amino acids. Germline assignment: CDR1 LNHDA and CDR2 SQIVND (reference sequence). V was trimmed by 3 bases and J by 5 bases, leaving 13 bases between them. As DNA, the CDR3 is TGTGCCAGTAGTATGGGCCGCGGCCGGGAGACCCAGTACTTC. Protein product: CASSMGRGRETQYF.

This chain connects TRBV28 to TRBJ2-1; unclear D gene. The germline CDR1 and CDR2 sequences are MDHEN and SYDVKM. V lost 9 bases to trimming and J lost 6 bases, with 18 bases between them. The CDR3 totals 14 residues. The CDR3: CASSSVGESNEQFF. In DNA form, the CDR3 reads TGTGCCAGTTCCTCAGTGGGCGAGAGCAATGAGCAGTTCTTC.

This rearrangement joins TRBV29-1 to TRBJ2-1, with 8 bases that match TRBD1. CDR3 size: 14 residues. The germline V gene encodes CDR1 SQVTM and CDR2 ANQGSEA. The V and J ends lost 2 bases and 8 bases, in that order; junction bases with no gene match: 8. The CDR3 loop is CSVEWDRLGDEQFF. DNA for the CDR3: TGCAGCGTTGAATGGGACAGGTTGGGGGATGAGCAGTTCTTC.

The genes are TRBV25-1 and TRBJ2-3; tentatively, D is TRBD2 (5 bases). V lost 8 bases and J 2 bases, leaving 14 bases between the germline ends. The CDR3 totals 14 residues. Germline V CDR1 and CDR2: MGHDK, SYGVNS. DNA of the CDR3: TGTGCCAGCCGGAGACTGGGAGACACAGATACGCAGTATTTT. Translated, it gives CASRRLGDTDTQYF.

The chain recombines TRBV5-6 with TRBJ2-7; D gene uncertain. From germline, CDR1 is SGHDT and CDR2 YYEEEE. The V end was cut by 2 bases, the J end by 7 bases, with 16 bases between. This CDR3 has 14 amino acids. This CDR3 reads CASSFGWQLREQYF. The CDR3 nucleotides are TGTGCCAGCAGCTTCGGCTGGCAATTGAGGGAGCAGTACTTC.

The V and J genes are TRBV6-2 or TRBV6-3 and TRBJ2-3; 9 bases match TRBD2. Germline V CDR1 and CDR2: MNHEY, SVGEGT. The junction had 6 bases not matched to a gene; V was cut back by 4 bases and J by 4 bases. CDR3 length: 15 amino acids. In DNA form, the CDR3 reads TGTGCCAGCAGTTTAGCGGGAGTCGGCGCAGATACGCAGTATTTT. Its translation: CASSLAGVGADTQYF.

The rearrangement joins TRBV4-3 to TRBJ1-1; D gene unclear. Deletions cut 0 bases from V and 6 bases from J, with 8 bases between. Germline CDR1 and CDR2: LGHNA and YSLEER. The CDR3 has 13 amino acids. CDR3 bases: TGCGCCAGCAGCCAAGATTCAGTTGCTGAAGCTTTCTTT. Encoded protein: CASSQDSVAEAFF.

This chain uses TRBV28 with TRBJ1-5; D is unclear. V was cut by 2 bases and J by 5 bases, with 4 bases left in between. CDR3 length: 12 residues. CDR1 is MDHEN and CDR2 is SYDVKM in the germline V gene. CDR3 region: CASSLADQPQHF. CDR3 bases: TGTGCCAGCAGTTTAGCGGATCAGCCCCAGCATTTT.

The chain has TRBV6-2 or TRBV6-3 and TRBJ1-5; 10 bases line up with TRBD1. CDR3 length: 15 amino acids. Germline V gene sequence: CDR1 MNHEY, CDR2 SVGEGT. Trimming cost V 2 bases and J 6 bases; bases outside gene matches: 4. The CDR3 here is CASSYGTGVFQPQHF. The CDR3 DNA is TGTGCCAGCAGTTACGGGACAGGGGTTTTTCAGCCCCAGCATTTT.

In regard to this clone: The sample has other DNA sequences that encode this CDR3 too. The chain is built from TRBV12-3 or TRBV12-4 and TRBJ2-7; D is unclear. V lost 4 bases and J lost 3, with 7 bases in between. CDR3 size: 12 residues. The DNA of the CDR3 is TGTGCCAGCAGTTCGCCGGGCTACGAGCAGTACTTC. It specifies CASSSPGYEQYF.

The genes are TRBV18 and TRBJ1-2; TRBD1 aligns across 10 bases. J lost 6 bases, V lost 5 bases, and 0 bases had no gene match. Looked up from germline, CDR1 is KGHSH and CDR2 is LQKENI. This CDR3 has 12 amino acids. The CDR3 DNA sequence: TGTGCCAGCTCAGGGACAGGGGATGGCTACACCTTC. Protein product: CASSGTGDGYTF.